The next 30 T cell receptor beta chains were all read from a single sample in a study of identical twins. TCRdb re-called the 5' RACE reads with MiXCR, one entry per CDR3 protein. This table has 1,800,000 or so distinct CDR3 sequences, 32% appearing once. Sequencing was performed on cord blood. These receptors all come from a newborn girl in good health.

This clonotype was seen more than once but under ten times. V gene TRBV6-6 combines with J gene TRBJ1-4; D unresolved. The CDR3 length is 15 residues. Deletions cut 2 bases from V and 12 bases from J, with 19 bases between. Germline V lookup: CDR1 MNHNY, CDR2 SVGAGI (reference sequence). The CDR3 here is CASSYARRGGGELFF. CDR3 nucleotides: TGTGCCAGCAGTTACGCCCGGCGGGGAGGCGGCGAACTGTTTTTT.

CDR3 amino acids: CASRVRAGNQPQHF. Written as DNA, the CDR3 is TGTGCCAGCAGGGTTAGGGCGGGCAATCAGCCCCAGCATTTT. The chain employs TRBV6-1 and TRBJ1-5; no clear D gene. V lost 6 bases and J lost 2, with 11 bases in between. This CDR3 contains 14 residues. Germline values: CDR1 MNHNS, CDR2 SASEGT.

This clonotype showed up just once. The chain carries TRBV4-2 and TRBJ2-7; D unclear. The ends were cut back, 0 bases at V and 7 bases at J, with 16 bases in the middle. CDR3 size: 15 residues. Germline loops: CDR1 LGHNA, CDR2 YNFKEQ. CDR3 protein: CASSQDMGIKNEQYF. The CDR3, as DNA: TGTGCCAGCAGCCAAGATATGGGGATCAAGAATGAGCAGTACTTC.

The sample holds a few counts of this clonotype. This sequence joins TRBV20-1 and TRBJ2-5; TRBD1 might be the D (6 bases). This CDR3 region has 15 residues. Germline V gene lookup returns CDR1 DFQATT and CDR2 SNEGSKA (reference sequence). The V gene lost 3 bases and the J gene lost 2 bases, with 16 bases spanning the gap. DNA for the CDR3: TGCAGTGCTAGGGACCCCTGGGGGACACAAGAGACCCAGTACTTC. Encoded protein: CSARDPWGTQETQYF.

The rearrangement links TRBV7-6 to TRBJ1-1, with D hard to call. This CDR3 has 13 amino acids. The V and J ends lost 6 bases and 1 base respectively, with 9 bases between them. Germline V gene lookup returns CDR1 SGHVS and CDR2 FNYEAQ. The CDR3, as DNA: TGTGCCAGCAGTCGAACCTCGAACACTGAAGCTTTCTTT. The encoded protein is CASSRTSNTEAFF.

The chain has TRBV7-4 and TRBJ2-1, with unresolved D. Deletions cut 1 base from V and 0 bases from J, with 13 bases between. CDR1 and CDR2 (germline): SGHVT, SQSDAQ. This CDR3 comprises 17 residues. CDR3 DNA: TGTGCCAGCAGCTTAGAAAGGAGAAGAATCTCCTACAATGAGCAGTTCTTC. Its translation is CASSLERRRISYNEQFF.

The rearrangement uses TRBV24-1 and TRBJ2-2, with TRBD1 as a possible D gene (5 bases). This CDR3 has 13 amino acids. CDR1 is KGHDR, CDR2 SFDVKD, per germline. With 8 bases removed from V and 5 bases from J, the gap between germline ends came to 11 bases. The CDR3, as DNA: TGTGCCACCAACGACAGCCCTACCGGGGAGCTGTTTTTT. It translates to CATNDSPTGELFF.

On this clonotype itself: A read error may be the cause here, since a much bigger clone is one base away. The gene calls are TRBV20-1 and TRBJ2-1; a weak D match, TRBD2 (6 bases). The CDR3 has 14 amino acids. Germline V lookup: CDR1 DFQATT, CDR2 SNEGSKA (reference sequence). The V and J ends lost 5 bases and 6 bases respectively, with 17 bases between them. In nucleotides, the CDR3 is TGCAGTGCTGGGGGGACTGGCGGAACCAATGAGCAGTTCTTC. It yields the protein CSAGGTGGTNEQFF.

This clonotype was recorded many times. The chain links TRBV12-3 or TRBV12-4 to TRBJ1-6; no reliable D call. V was trimmed by 1 base and J by 5 bases, leaving 3 bases between them. The CDR3 is made up of 13 amino acids. The CDR3 nucleotides are TGTGCCAGCAGTTTAGTGGATAATTCACCCCTCCACTTT. This translates into CASSLVDNSPLHF.

This clonotype was counted between two and nine times. V usage is TRBV6-1 and J usage is TRBJ2-1, with 7 bases matching TRBD1. Germline V lookup: CDR1 MNHNS, CDR2 SASEGT. The CDR3 extends over 16 amino acids. Germline trimming cut 5 bases from V and 2 bases from J; bases unmatched to any gene: 9. CDR3 amino acids: CASSRTGAQAYNEQFF. The CDR3 DNA sequence: TGTGCCAGCAGTCGAACAGGGGCACAGGCCTACAATGAGCAGTTCTTC.

This chain uses TRBV20-1 with TRBJ2-2; D gene ambiguous. Between the trimmed V and J ends, which lost 1 base and 8 bases, there was a span of 11 bases. This CDR3 comprises 13 residues. Looked up from germline, CDR1 is DFQATT and CDR2 is SNEGSKA (reference sequence). CDR3 protein: CSARATVLGELFF. The CDR3 region has the DNA TGCAGTGCTAGAGCGACGGTCCTAGGGGAGCTGTTTTTT.

This chain links TRBV20-1 with TRBJ2-3; D is unresolved. Germline CDR1 DFQATT, CDR2 SNEGSKA (reference sequence). This CDR3 is 13 amino acids long. Trimming took 6 bases from V and 0 from J, leaving 10 bases between them. As DNA, the CDR3 is TGCAGTGCCTGGGATTCTAGCACAGATACGCAGTATTTT. This translates into CSAWDSSTDTQYF.

Only a few counts were recorded for this clonotype. J is TRBJ1-2 and V is TRBV11-2; D uncertain. There are 16 residues in the CDR3. V lost 5 bases and J lost 6, with 22 bases in between. Germline CDR1 SGHAT, CDR2 FQNNGV. The CDR3 nucleotides are TGTGCCAGCAGCCCCGTAGCCCCTAGAGTATTCCATGGCTACACCTTC. Its protein product is CASSPVAPRVFHGYTF.

Of note for this clonotype: The junction shows a germline mismatch at one end, possibly a read error. The chain is built from TRBV28 and TRBJ1-2, with D possibly TRBD1 on 6 matching bases. CDR1 MDHEN and CDR2 SYDVKM come from the germline V gene. This CDR3 has 13 amino acids. The CDR3 DNA reads as TGTGCCAGCACCTGGACAGCTAACCATGGCTACACCTTC. This sequence encodes CASTWTANHGYTF.

J is TRBJ2-1 and V is TRBV11-2; possible D gene TRBD1, 5 bases. Germline V gives CDR1 SGHAT, CDR2 FQNNGV. The CDR3 runs to 15 residues. Trimming removed 2 bases at V and 5 bases at J, with 13 bases between. The CDR3 loop is CASSLRRGWDNEQFF. CDR3 bases: TGTGCCAGCAGCTTAAGAAGGGGATGGGACAATGAGCAGTTCTTC.

The chain recombines TRBV20-1 with TRBJ2-1; 7 bases map to TRBD2. Looked up from germline, CDR1 is DFQATT and CDR2 is SNEGSKA (reference sequence). Losses at the gene ends were 2 bases for V and 0 bases for J; bases not matched to a gene: 7. The CDR3 has 16 amino acids. The CDR3 nucleotides are TGCAGTGCTAGATCTTTGGGAGGGAGCTCCTACAATGAGCAGTTCTTC. It encodes CSARSLGGSSYNEQFF.

This clonotype came up many times. The chain carries TRBV6-5 and TRBJ2-5, with TRBD1 as a possible D gene (6 bases). CDR3 length equals 12 residues. The germline V and J ends were trimmed by 6 bases and 6 bases, with 11 bases remaining between them. Germline V gene sequence: CDR1 MNHEY, CDR2 SVGAGI. CDR3 DNA sequence: TGTGCCAGCAGCTTCAGGGGACAGACCCAGTACTTC. This codes for CASSFRGQTQYF.

This chain connects TRBV5-5 to TRBJ2-3, with D perhaps TRBD2 (7 bases). CDR3 length: 17 amino acids. The germline V and J ends were trimmed by 1 base and 0 bases, with 15 bases remaining between them. Germline CDR1 and CDR2: SGHKS and YYEKEE (reference sequence). As DNA, the CDR3 is TGTGCCAGCAGCTTGAGGCGCGGGGGCCGTAGCACAGATACGCAGTATTTT. Translated: CASSLRRGGRSTDTQYF.

The gene calls are TRBV20-1 and TRBJ2-2; D is undetermined. The germline V gene encodes CDR1 DFQATT and CDR2 SNEGSKA (reference sequence). V dropped 2 bases and J dropped 4 bases, with 8 bases sitting between them. The CDR3 consists of 13 residues. The CDR3 bases are TGCAGTGCTAGATCAGCATTCACCGGGGAGCTGTTTTTT. Protein sequence: CSARSAFTGELFF.

The V gene is TRBV25-1, the J gene TRBJ1-5, with D perhaps matching TRBD1 (5 bases). Trimming removed 0 bases from V and 6 bases from J, with 6 bases in between. The CDR3 extends over 13 amino acids. Germline assignment: CDR1 MGHDK and CDR2 SYGVNS. The CDR3 sequence is CASSEYGGQPQHF. In DNA, the CDR3 is TGTGCCAGCAGTGAATATGGGGGTCAGCCCCAGCATTTT.

The V gene is TRBV5-1, the J gene TRBJ2-4; D remains ambiguous. Trimming shortened V by 0 bases and J by 0 bases, and 13 bases separated the two germline ends. CDR3 size: 17 residues. CDR1 and CDR2 (germline): SGHRS, YFSETQ. The CDR3 sequence: CASSLGPRTLAKNIQYF. The CDR3 DNA follows: TGCGCCAGCAGCTTGGGTCCGAGAACACTAGCCAAAAACATTCAGTACTTC.

Only one count was recorded for this clonotype. The rearrangement uses TRBV10-1 and TRBJ2-3; 8 bases are a match to TRBD2. Unmatched junction bases numbered 4, after V lost 5 bases and J lost 6 bases. The CDR3 consists of 13 residues. Germline lookup yields CDR1 WNHNN and CDR2 SYGVQD (reference sequence). The CDR3 DNA sequence: TGCGCCAGCAGTAATTTAGCGGGGGATACGCAGTATTTT. Its translation: CASSNLAGDTQYF.

This clonotype was recorded a few times. This chain uses TRBV4-1 with TRBJ1-2, with 7 bases that match TRBD1. CDR3 length: 14 residues. V gave up 4 bases and J gave up 6 bases; unmatched junction bases: 8. Germline V gene lookup returns CDR1 MGHRA and CDR2 YSYEKL. The CDR3 here is CASSPSTGYNGYTF. As DNA, the CDR3 is TGCGCCAGCAGCCCATCGACAGGGTATAATGGCTACACCTTC.

This rearrangement joins TRBV28 to TRBJ2-7, with 10 positions matching TRBD1. J gave up 3 bases and V 5 bases, and 7 bases lay outside the gene matches. The CDR3 runs 15 residues. Germline V gives CDR1 MDHEN, CDR2 SYDVKM. CDR3 in DNA: TGTGCCAGCAGTCCACTAGGGACAGGGGTCTACGAGCAGTACTTC. This translates into CASSPLGTGVYEQYF. Full variable domain (missing parts from reference TRBV28 and TRBJ2-7): DVKVTQSSRYLVKRTGEKVFLECVQDMDHENMFWYRQDPGLGLRLIYFSYDVKMKEKGDIPEGYSVSREKKERFSLILESASTNQTSMYLCASSPLGTGVYEQYFGPGTRLTVT.

The CDR3 loop is CASSKDSWERYF. In DNA, the CDR3 is TGTGCCAGCAGTAAGGACAGTTGGGAGCGGTACTTC. V usage is TRBV12-3 or TRBV12-4 and J usage is TRBJ2-5, with a tentative D call TRBD1 (6 bases). The CDR3 has 12 amino acids. Trimming left V 5 bases short and J 13 bases short, with 17 bases between.

This clonotype has more than one count but fewer than ten. The V call is TRBV20-1, the J call TRBJ2-5, with D perhaps TRBD2 (6 bases). There are 15 residues in the CDR3. Germline CDR1 is DFQATT and CDR2 is SNEGSKA (reference sequence). V lost 1 base and J 11 bases, leaving 23 bases between the germline ends. The CDR3 DNA reads TGCAGTGCTAGAGGGTGGAGGGCCTCAAACAATGAGCAGTACTTC. Translated: CSARGWRASNNEQYF.

The rearrangement uses TRBV20-1 and TRBJ2-7; no clear D gene. Germline CDR1 DFQATT, CDR2 SNEGSKA (reference sequence). Trimming took off 3 bases at V and 2 bases at J, with 11 bases between the two ends. This CDR3 contains 13 residues. The CDR3 DNA reads as TGCAGTGCTAGCCCAAGGTCAGCCTACGAGCAGTACTTC. It specifies CSASPRSAYEQYF.

A few counts support this clonotype. The J gene is TRBJ2-3, the V gene TRBV20-1, with D maybe TRBD2 (5 bases). The V gene's germline CDR1 is DFQATT and CDR2 SNEGSKA (reference sequence). V was clipped by 4 bases and J by 6 bases, with 11 bases between them. The CDR3 spans 12 residues. CDR3 sequence reads: CSAKQGGDTQYF. CDR3 nucleotide sequence: TGCAGTGCTAAGCAAGGCGGGGATACGCAGTATTTT.

The rearrangement joins TRBV7-2 to TRBJ2-5; perhaps D is TRBD1 or TRBD2 (6 bases each). The end of the DNA aligns better with TRBJ2-7, so the J call may be wrong. Germline values: CDR1 SGHTA, CDR2 FQGNSA. CDR3 length equals 14 residues. The CDR3 protein is CASSFLGGQDEQYF. CDR3 nucleotide sequence: TGTGCCAGCAGCTTCCTCGGGGGCCAAGACGAGCAGTACTTC.

In this sample, this clonotype turned up a few times. The chain has TRBV27 and TRBJ2-1, with 12 positions matching TRBD2. The DNA end favors TRBJ2-7, so the J call may be wrong. The CDR3 length is 16 residues. Looked up from germline, CDR1 is MNHEY and CDR2 is SMNVEV (reference sequence). CDR3 sequence: CASSLYGLAGHNEQYF. The CDR3, as DNA: TGTGCCAGCAGTTTATACGGACTAGCGGGGCACAATGAGCAGTACTTC.